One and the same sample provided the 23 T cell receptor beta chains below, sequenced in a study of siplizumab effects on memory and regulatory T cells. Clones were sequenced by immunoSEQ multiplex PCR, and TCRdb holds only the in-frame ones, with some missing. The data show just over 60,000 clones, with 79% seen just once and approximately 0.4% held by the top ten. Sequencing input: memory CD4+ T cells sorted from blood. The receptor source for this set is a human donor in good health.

The CDR3 DNA is TGTGCCAGCAGGGCCACAGGGACTAGCAATCAGCCCCAGCATTTT. Protein product: CASRATGTSNQPQHF. This chain joins TRBV2 and TRBJ1-5, with a possible D match to TRBD1 (6 bases). The germline V gene has CDR1 SNHLY and CDR2 FYNNEI. This CDR3 has 15 residues. V was pared by 6 bases and J by 0 bases, with 12 bases between.

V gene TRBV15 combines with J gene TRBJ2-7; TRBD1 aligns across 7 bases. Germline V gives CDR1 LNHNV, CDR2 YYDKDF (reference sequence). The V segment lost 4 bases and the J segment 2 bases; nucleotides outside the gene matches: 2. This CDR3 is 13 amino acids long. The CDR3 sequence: CATSTTGAYEQYF. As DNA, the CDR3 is TGTGCCACCAGCACCACAGGGGCCTACGAGCAGTACTTC.

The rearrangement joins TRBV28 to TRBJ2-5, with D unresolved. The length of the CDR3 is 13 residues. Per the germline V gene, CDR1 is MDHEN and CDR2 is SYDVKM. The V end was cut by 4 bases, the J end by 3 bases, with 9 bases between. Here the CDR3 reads CASSSRLKETQYF. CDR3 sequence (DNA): TGTGCCAGCAGTTCCAGGTTGAAAGAGACCCAGTACTTC.

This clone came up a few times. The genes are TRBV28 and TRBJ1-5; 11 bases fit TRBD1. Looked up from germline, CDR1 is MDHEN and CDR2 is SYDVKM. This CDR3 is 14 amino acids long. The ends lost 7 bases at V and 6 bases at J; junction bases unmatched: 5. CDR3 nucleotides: TGTGCCAGCATAGGGACAGGGGGAGGTCAGCCCCAGCATTTT. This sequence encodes CASIGTGGGQPQHF.

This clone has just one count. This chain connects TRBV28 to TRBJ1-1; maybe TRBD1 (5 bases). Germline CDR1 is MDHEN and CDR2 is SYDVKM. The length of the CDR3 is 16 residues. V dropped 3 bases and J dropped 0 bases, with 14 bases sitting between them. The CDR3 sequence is CASSFSRVLMNTEAFF. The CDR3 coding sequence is TGTGCCAGCAGTTTTTCCAGGGTCCTCATGAACACTGAAGCTTTCTTT.

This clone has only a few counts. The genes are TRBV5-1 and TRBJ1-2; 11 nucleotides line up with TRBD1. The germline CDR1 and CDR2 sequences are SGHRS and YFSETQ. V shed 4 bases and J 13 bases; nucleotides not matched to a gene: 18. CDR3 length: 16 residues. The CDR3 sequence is CASSKPTPGQGVGFTF. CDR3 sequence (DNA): TGCGCCAGCAGCAAGCCCACCCCGGGACAGGGGGTCGGGTTCACCTTC.

The CDR3 DNA follows: TGTGCCAGCAGTTTGGGTATTCTGCGGGGGAGGAACACCGGGGAGCTGTTTTTT. Residues: CASSLGILRGRNTGELFF. This rearrangement joins TRBV28 to TRBJ2-2, with 7 bases matching TRBD2. The V and J ends lost 3 bases and 1 base, in that order; junction bases with no gene match: 11. CDR1 and CDR2 from the germline V gene are MDHEN and SYDVKM. The CDR3 runs to 18 residues.

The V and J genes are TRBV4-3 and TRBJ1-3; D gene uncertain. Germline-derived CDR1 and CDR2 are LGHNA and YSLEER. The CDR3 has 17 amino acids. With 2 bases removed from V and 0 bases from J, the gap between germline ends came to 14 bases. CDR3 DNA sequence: TGCGCCAGCAGCCAAAAGTCGGACGGCAGCTCTGGAAACACCATATATTTT. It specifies CASSQKSDGSSGNTIYF.

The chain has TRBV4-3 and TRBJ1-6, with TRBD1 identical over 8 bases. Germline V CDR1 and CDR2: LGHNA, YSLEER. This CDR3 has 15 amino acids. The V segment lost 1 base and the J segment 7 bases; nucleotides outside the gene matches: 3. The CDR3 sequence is CASSQGDRINSPLHF. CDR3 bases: TGCGCCAGCAGCCAAGGGGACAGGATAAATTCACCCCTCCACTTT.

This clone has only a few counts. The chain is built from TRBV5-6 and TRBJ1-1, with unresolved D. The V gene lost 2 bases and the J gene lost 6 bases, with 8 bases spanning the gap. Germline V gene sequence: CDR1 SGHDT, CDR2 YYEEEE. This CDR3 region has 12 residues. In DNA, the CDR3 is TGTGCCAGCAGCTTTGGGTTCGCTGAAGCTTTCTTT. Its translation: CASSFGFAEAFF.

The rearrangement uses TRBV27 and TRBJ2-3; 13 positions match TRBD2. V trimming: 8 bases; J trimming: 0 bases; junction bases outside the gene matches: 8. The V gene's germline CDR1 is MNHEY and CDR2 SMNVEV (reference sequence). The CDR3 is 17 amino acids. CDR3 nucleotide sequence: TGTGCCAGCCGGAGACTAGCGGGGGGAAAGAGCACAGATACGCAGTATTTT. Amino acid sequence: CASRRLAGGKSTDTQYF.

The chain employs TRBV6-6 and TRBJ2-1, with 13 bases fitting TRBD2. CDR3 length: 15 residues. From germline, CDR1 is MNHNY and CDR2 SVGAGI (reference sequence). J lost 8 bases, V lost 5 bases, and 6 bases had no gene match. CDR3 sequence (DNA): TGTGCCAGCAGTCCGTACGGGACTAGCGGGGATGAGCAGTTCTTC. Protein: CASSPYGTSGDEQFF.

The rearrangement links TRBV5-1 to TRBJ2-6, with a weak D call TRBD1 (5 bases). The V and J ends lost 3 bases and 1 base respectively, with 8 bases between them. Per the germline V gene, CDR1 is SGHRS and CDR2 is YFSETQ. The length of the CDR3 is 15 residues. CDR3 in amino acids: CASSSQGSGANVLTF. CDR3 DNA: TGCGCCAGCAGCTCCCAGGGATCTGGGGCCAACGTCCTGACTTTC.

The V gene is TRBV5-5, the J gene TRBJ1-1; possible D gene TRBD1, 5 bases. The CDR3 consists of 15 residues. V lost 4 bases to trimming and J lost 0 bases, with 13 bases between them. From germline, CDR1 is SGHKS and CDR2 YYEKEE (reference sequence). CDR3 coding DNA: TGTGCCAGCAGCAGCCCGGGACCCCTGAACACTGAAGCTTTCTTT. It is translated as CASSSPGPLNTEAFF. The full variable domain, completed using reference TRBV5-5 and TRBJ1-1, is DAGVTQSPTHLIKTRGQQVTLRCSPISGHKSVSWYQQVLGQGPQFIFQYYEKEERGRGNFPDRFSARQFPNYSSELNVNALLLGDSALYLCASSSPGPLNTEAFFGQGTRLTVV.

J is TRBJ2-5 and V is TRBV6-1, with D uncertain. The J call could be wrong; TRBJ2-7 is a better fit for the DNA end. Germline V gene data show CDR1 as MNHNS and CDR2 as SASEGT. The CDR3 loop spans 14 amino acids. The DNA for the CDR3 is TGTGCCAGCATGTCGTCGAGACACCCATACGAGCAGTACTTC. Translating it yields CASMSSRHPYEQYF.

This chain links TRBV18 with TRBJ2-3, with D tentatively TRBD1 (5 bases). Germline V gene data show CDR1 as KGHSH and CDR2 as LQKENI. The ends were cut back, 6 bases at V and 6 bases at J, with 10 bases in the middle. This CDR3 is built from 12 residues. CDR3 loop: CASSDTSDTQYF. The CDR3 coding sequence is TGTGCCAGCTCGGACACCTCGGATACGCAGTATTTT.

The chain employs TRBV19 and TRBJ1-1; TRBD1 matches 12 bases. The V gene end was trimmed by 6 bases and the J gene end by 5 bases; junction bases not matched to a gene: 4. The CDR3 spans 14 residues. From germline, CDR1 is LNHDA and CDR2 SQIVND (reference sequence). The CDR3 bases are TGTGCCAGTAGGGGACAGGGGGCGTCAACTGAAGCTTTCTTT. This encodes CASRGQGASTEAFF.

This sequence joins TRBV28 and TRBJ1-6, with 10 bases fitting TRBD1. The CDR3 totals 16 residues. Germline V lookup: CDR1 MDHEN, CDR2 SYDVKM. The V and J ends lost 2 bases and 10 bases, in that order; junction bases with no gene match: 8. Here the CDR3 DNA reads TGTGCCAGCAGTTTAGGGGCCGGGACAGGGGCCTCACCCCTCCACTTT. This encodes CASSLGAGTGASPLHF. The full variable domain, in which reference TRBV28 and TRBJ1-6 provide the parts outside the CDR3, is DVKVTQSSRYLVKRTGEKVFLECVQDMDHENMFWYRQDPGLGLRLIYFSYDVKMKEKGDIPEGYSVSREKKERFSLILESASTNQTSMYLCASSLGAGTGASPLHFGNGTRLTVT.

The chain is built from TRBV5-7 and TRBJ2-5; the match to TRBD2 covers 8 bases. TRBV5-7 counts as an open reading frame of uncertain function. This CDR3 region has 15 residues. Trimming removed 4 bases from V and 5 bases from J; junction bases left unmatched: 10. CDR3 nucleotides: TGTGCCAGCAGCCGATACGGGGGGGCAGGGGAGACCCAGTACTTC. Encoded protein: CASSRYGGAGETQYF.

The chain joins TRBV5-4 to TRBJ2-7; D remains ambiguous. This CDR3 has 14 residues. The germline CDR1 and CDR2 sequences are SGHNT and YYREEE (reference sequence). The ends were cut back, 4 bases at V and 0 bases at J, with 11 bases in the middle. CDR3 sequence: CASSRELSSYEQYF. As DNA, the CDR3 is TGTGCCAGCAGCCGTGAGCTGAGCTCCTACGAGCAGTACTTC. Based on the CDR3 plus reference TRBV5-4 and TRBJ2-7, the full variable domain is ETGVTQSPTHLIKTRGQQVTLRCSSQSGHNTVSWYQQALGQGPQFIFQYYREEENGRGNFPPRFSGLQFPNYSSELNVNALELDDSALYLCASSRELSSYEQYFGPGTRLTVT.

The CDR3, as DNA: TGCGCCAGCAGCCAACAACAGGGTCCCTCCTACGAGCAGTACTTC. Protein product: CASSQQQGPSYEQYF. The rearrangement uses TRBV4-3 and TRBJ2-7, with D perhaps matching TRBD1 (6 bases). CDR1 is LGHNA and CDR2 is YSLEER in the germline V gene. CDR3 length equals 15 residues. V was clipped by 2 bases and J by 0 bases, with 11 bases between them.

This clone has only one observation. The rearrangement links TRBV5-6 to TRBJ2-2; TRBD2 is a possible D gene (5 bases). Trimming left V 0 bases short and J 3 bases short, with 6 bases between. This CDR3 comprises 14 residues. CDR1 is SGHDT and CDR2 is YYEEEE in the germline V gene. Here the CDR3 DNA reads TGTGCCAGCAGCTTGGGGGAGTACACCGGGGAGCTGTTTTTT. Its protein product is CASSLGEYTGELFF.

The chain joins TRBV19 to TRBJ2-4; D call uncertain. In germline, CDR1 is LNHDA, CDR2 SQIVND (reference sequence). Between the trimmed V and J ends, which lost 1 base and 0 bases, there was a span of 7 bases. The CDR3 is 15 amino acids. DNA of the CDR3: TGTGCCAGTAGTATAGCCCTTCTAGCCAAAAACATTCAGTACTTC. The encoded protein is CASSIALLAKNIQYF.